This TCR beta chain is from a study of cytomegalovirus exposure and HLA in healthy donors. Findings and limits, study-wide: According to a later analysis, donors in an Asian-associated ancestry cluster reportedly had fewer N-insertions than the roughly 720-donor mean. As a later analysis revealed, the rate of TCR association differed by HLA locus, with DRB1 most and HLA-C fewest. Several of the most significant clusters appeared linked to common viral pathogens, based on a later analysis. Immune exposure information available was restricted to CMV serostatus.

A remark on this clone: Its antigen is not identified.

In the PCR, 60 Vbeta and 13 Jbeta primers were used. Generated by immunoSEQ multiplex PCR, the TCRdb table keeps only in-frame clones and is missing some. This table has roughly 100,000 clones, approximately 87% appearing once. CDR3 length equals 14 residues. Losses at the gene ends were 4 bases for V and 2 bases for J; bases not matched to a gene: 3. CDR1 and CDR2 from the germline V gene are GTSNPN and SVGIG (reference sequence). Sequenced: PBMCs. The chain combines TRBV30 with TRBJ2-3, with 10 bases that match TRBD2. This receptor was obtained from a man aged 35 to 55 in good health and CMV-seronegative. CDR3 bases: TGTGCCTGGACTAGCGGGGGAAACACAGATACGCAGTATTTT. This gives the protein CAWTSGGNTDTQYF. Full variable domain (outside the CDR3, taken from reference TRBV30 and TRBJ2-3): SQTIHQWPATLVQPVGSPLSLECTVEGTSNPNLYWYRQAAGRGLQLLFYSVGIGQISSEVPQNLSASRPQDRQFILSSKKLLLSDSGFYLCAWTSGGNTDTQYFGPGTRLTVL.